This T cell receptor (beta chain) came from a study of shared clonotypes between healthy human individuals. Naive CD8 populations comprised CD45RO-negative cells positively selected for CCR7, excluding terminally differentiated effector memory CD45RA+ cells. Those who donated were healthy HIV-negative adults, with no recent acute infections or vaccinations reported. TCRdb keeps only in-frame clones here, not all; method: immunoSEQ multiplex PCR. The sample lists around 560,000 clones, approximately 96% occurring once. In germline, CDR1 is MDHEN, CDR2 SYDVKM. V lost 6 bases, J lost 6 bases, and 8 bases stayed unmatched. CDR3 length: 13 residues.

This chain uses TRBV28 with TRBJ2-7; 7 bases are a match to TRBD2. Material: naive CD8+ T cells sorted from blood. The receptor was isolated from a woman under 40 in good health. The CDR3 spells CASSQPTSAEQYF. The CDR3 DNA follows: TGTGCCAGCAGCCAGCCAACTAGCGCCGAGCAGTACTTC.